Following are 12 T cell receptor beta chains from one sample sequenced in a study of long-term antiretroviral therapy in people with HIV. The assay used was immunoSEQ (version v3.0), run at survey level. The table came from immunoSEQ multiplex PCR; TCRdb's copy has only in-frame clones and leaves some out. Of around 12,000 clones listed, around 90% are singletons. The sample here was unsorted PBMCs, taken 2.1 years after starting antiretroviral therapy. These receptors were taken from a woman aged 40 to 55 with HIV.

The rearrangement links TRBV27 to TRBJ1-4; D remains unclear. CDR1 and CDR2 from the germline V gene are MNHEY and SMNVEV (reference sequence). The CDR3 contains 15 residues. V lost 4 bases, J lost 4 bases, and 13 bases lay in between. CDR3 region: CASSSAEGYNEKLFF. CDR3 DNA sequence: TGTGCCAGCAGTTCTGCGGAGGGCTATAATGAAAAACTGTTTTTT.

The gene calls are TRBV28 and TRBJ1-2; no clear D gene. With 3 bases removed from V and 3 bases from J, the gap between germline ends came to 5 bases. The CDR3 contains 12 residues. Germline CDR1 and CDR2: MDHEN and SYDVKM. The CDR3 nucleotides are TGTGCCAGCAGTTTTTCGGACTATGGCTACACCTTC. This sequence encodes CASSFSDYGYTF.

The chain combines TRBV6-5 with TRBJ2-3; 8 bases align to TRBD2. J gave up 2 bases and V 7 bases, and 8 bases lay outside the gene matches. CDR1 is MNHEY and CDR2 is SVGAGI in the germline V gene. The CDR3 totals 15 residues. This CDR3 reads CASTGGGFDTDTQYF. In DNA, the CDR3 is TGTGCCAGCACCGGCGGGGGGTTCGACACAGATACGCAGTATTTT.

This chain links TRBV19 with TRBJ1-1; D not resolved. Germline V gives CDR1 LNHDA, CDR2 SQIVND (reference sequence). Between the trimmed V and J ends, which lost 5 bases and 0 bases, there was a span of 10 bases. This CDR3 contains 14 residues. In DNA, the CDR3 is TGTGCCAGTAGTGGCACAGACATGAACACTGAAGCTTTCTTT. Translation: CASSGTDMNTEAFF.

This clone has only one observation. The chain combines TRBV5-1 with TRBJ2-1, with D hard to call. The CDR3 sequence is 14 residues long. Trimming shortened V by 0 bases and J by 0 bases, and 4 bases separated the two germline ends. Germline-derived CDR1 and CDR2 are SGHRS and YFSETQ. The CDR3 nucleotides read TGCGCCAGCAGCTTGGCGGGCTCCTACAATGAGCAGTTCTTC. The encoded protein is CASSLAGSYNEQFF.

This clone was seen a single time. The chain has TRBV18 and TRBJ2-4, with D maybe TRBD1 (6 bases). The germline V gene encodes CDR1 KGHSH and CDR2 LQKENI. The V and J ends lost 3 bases and 2 bases respectively, with 17 bases between them. The CDR3 contains 17 residues. The CDR3 DNA follows: TGTGCCAGCTCACCGAAGGGACAAGGGTGGTCCAAAAACATTCAGTACTTC. It codes for CASSPKGQGWSKNIQYF.

V and J are TRBV25-1 and TRBJ1-1; 8 bases align to TRBD1. CDR3 size: 15 residues. The V gene's germline CDR1 is MGHDK and CDR2 SYGVNS. Trimming took 3 bases from V and 1 from J; bases not matched to a gene: 4. The CDR3 DNA follows: TGTGCCAGCAGTGACCATGGACAGGGGAACACTGAAGCTTTCTTT. Its translation: CASSDHGQGNTEAFF.

This clone rates as large. The chain is built from TRBV2 and TRBJ1-5; D gene uncertain. V was trimmed by 3 bases and J by 4 bases, leaving 22 bases between them. Per the germline V gene, CDR1 is SNHLY and CDR2 is FYNNEI. The CDR3 consists of 18 residues. CDR3 nucleotides: TGTGCCAGCAGTGAGAGTCTTGGACTCAGGCTGGGGAATCAGCCCCAGCATTTT. Residues: CASSESLGLRLGNQPQHF.

V usage is TRBV23-1 and J usage is TRBJ2-3; D is ambiguous. TRBV23-1 is classed as an ORF, of uncertain function. The CDR3 runs to 17 residues. The V and J ends lost 0 bases and 1 base respectively, with 14 bases between them. The chain's CDR3 is CASSQSMGLGRTDTQYF. The CDR3 bases are TGCGCCAGCAGTCAATCGATGGGTTTGGGTCGCACAGATACGCAGTATTTT.

The rearrangement links TRBV2 to TRBJ2-1; tentatively, D is TRBD2 (6 bases). The germline V gene encodes CDR1 SNHLY and CDR2 FYNNEI. The V end was cut by 2 bases, the J end by 0 bases, with 11 bases between. This CDR3 contains 16 residues. The CDR3 sequence: CASSEIGGSSYNEQFF. Written as DNA, the CDR3 is TGTGCCAGCAGTGAAATTGGGGGGAGCTCCTACAATGAGCAGTTCTTC.

This chain joins TRBV6-5 and TRBJ2-3; 7 bases match TRBD2. V lost 1 base, J lost 0 bases, and 4 bases stayed unmatched. This CDR3 contains 16 residues. The germline gives CDR1 MNHEY, CDR2 SVGAGI. The CDR3 region has the DNA TGTGCCAGCAGTTACTTTGGCGGGGGTAGCACAGATACGCAGTATTTT. Translating gives CASSYFGGGSTDTQYF.

This clone appeared once. The gene calls are TRBV9 and TRBJ2-7; TRBD1 matches at 7 bases. Trimming at V came to 4 bases and at J to 0 bases, leaving 4 bases not matched to a gene. The CDR3 consists of 14 residues. Germline CDR1 reads SGDLS; CDR2 reads YYNGEE. The CDR3 region has the DNA TGTGCCAGCAGCAGACAGGGCAGCTCCTACGAGCAGTACTTC. Protein product: CASSRQGSSYEQYF.